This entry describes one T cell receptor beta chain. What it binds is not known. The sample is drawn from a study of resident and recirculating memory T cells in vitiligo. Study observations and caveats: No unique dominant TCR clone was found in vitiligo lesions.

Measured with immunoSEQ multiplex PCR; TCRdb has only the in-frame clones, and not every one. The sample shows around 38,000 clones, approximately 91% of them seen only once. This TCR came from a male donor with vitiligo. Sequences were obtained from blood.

The CDR3 region is CASSQAPPGRDEQFF. CDR3 bases: TGCGCCAGCAGCCAAGCGCCACCGGGGAGAGATGAGCAGTTCTTC. The chain combines TRBV4-3 with TRBJ2-1; D is possibly TRBD2 (5 bases). The V end was cut by 1 base, the J end by 8 bases, with 15 bases between. This CDR3 spans 15 amino acids. Germline CDR1 and CDR2: LGHNA and YSLEER.